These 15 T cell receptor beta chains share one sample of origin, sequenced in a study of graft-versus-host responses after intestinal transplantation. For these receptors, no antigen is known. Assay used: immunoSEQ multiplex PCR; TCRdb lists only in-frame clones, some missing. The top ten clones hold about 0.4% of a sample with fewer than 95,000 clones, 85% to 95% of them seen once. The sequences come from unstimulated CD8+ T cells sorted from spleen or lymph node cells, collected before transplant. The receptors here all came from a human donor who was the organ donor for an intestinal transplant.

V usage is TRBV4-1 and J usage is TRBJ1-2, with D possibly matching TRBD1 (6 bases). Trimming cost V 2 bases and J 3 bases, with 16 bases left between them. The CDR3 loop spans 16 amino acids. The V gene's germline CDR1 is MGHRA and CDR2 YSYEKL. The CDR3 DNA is TGCGCCAGCAGCCAACTTTGGGACACGGAGGACTATGGCTACACCTTC. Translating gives CASSQLWDTEDYGYTF.

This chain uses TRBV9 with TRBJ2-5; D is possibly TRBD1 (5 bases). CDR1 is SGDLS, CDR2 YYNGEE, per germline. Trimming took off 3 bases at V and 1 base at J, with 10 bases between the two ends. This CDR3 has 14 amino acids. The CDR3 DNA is TGTGCCAGCAGCGCAACAGGTCTCCAAGAGACCCAGTACTTC. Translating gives CASSATGLQETQYF.

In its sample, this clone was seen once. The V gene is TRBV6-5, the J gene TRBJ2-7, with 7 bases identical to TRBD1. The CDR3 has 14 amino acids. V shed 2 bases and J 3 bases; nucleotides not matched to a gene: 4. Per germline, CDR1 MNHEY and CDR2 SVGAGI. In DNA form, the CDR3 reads TGTGCCAGCAGTTACGGACAGGCCTACTACGAGCAGTACTTC. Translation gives CASSYGQAYYEQYF.

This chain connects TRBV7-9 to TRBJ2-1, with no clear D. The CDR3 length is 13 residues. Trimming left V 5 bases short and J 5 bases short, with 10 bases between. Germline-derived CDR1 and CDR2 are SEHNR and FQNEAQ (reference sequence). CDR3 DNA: TGTGCCAGCAGCGGGCCGAATCACAATGAGCAGTTCTTC. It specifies CASSGPNHNEQFF.

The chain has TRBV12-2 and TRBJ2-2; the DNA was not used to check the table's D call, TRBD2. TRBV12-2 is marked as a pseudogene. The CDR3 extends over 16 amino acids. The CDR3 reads CASRLARVLNTGELFF. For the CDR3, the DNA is TGTGCAAGTCGCTTAGCGCGGGTGTTGAACACCGGGGAGCTGTTTTTT.

CDR3 amino acids: CASSSYSMHEQFF. As DNA, the CDR3 is TGTGCCAGCAGCTCGTATAGCATGCATGAGCAGTTCTTC. V and J are TRBV7-9 and TRBJ2-1, with unresolved D. The V gene's germline CDR1 is SEHNR and CDR2 FQNEAQ (reference sequence). Between the trimmed V and J ends, which lost 4 bases and 8 bases, there was a span of 12 bases. The CDR3 contains 13 residues.

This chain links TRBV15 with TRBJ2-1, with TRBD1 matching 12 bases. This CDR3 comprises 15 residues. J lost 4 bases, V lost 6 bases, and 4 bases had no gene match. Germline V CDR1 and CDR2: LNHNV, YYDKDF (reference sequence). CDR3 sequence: CATSTGQGAYNEQFF. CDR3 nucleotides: TGTGCCACCAGTACGGGACAGGGGGCTTACAATGAGCAGTTCTTC.

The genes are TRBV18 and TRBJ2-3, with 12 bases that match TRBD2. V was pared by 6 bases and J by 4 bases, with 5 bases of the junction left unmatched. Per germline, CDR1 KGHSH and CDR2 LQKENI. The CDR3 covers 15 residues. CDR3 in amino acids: CASSPSGGAPDTQYF. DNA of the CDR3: TGTGCCAGCTCCCCTAGCGGGGGGGCCCCAGATACGCAGTATTTT.

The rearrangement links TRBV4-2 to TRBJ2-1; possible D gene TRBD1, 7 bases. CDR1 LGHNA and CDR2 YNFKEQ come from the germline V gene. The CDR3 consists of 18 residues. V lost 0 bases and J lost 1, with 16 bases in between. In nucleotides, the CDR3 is TGTGCCAGCAGCCAAGATGGGGGGACAGTCAGATCCTACAATGAGCAGTTCTTC. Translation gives CASSQDGGTVRSYNEQFF.

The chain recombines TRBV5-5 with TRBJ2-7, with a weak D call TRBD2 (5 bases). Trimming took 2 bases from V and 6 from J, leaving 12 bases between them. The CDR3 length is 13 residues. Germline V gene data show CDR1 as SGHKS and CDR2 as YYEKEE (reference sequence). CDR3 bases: TGTGCCAGCAGCTTCGGAGGAAGGGTCGAGCAGTACTTC. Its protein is CASSFGGRVEQYF.

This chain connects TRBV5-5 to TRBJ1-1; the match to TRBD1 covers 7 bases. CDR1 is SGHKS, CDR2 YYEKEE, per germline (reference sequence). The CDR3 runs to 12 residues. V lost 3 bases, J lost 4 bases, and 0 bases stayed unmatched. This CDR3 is CASSYRGTEAFF. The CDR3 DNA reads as TGTGCCAGCAGCTACAGGGGCACTGAAGCTTTCTTT.

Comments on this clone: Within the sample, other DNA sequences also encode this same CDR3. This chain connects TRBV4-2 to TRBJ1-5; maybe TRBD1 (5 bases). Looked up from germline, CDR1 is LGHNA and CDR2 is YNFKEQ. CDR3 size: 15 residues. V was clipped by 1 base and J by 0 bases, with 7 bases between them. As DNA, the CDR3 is TGTGCCAGCAGCCAAGGACAGAATAGCAATCAGCCCCAGCATTTT. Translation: CASSQGQNSNQPQHF.

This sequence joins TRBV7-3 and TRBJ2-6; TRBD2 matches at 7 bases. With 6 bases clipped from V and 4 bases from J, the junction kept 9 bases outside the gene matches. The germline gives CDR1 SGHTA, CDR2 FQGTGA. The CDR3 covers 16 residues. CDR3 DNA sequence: TGTGCCAGCAGACCCCGGGGGGACTCGGGGGCCAACGTCCTGACTTTC. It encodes CASRPRGDSGANVLTF.

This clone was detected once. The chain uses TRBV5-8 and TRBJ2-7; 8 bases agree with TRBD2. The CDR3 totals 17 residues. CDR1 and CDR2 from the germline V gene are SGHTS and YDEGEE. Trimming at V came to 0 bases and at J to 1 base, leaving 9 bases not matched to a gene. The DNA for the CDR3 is TGTGCCAGCAGCTTGGTGGGGGAAGGACTAGCTTCCTACGAGCAGTACTTC. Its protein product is CASSLVGEGLASYEQYF.

The DNA of the CDR3 is TGCGCCAGCAGCCAAGGTGTCAGGGAAGCTTATGGCTACACCTTC. Its protein product is CASSQGVREAYGYTF. The chain joins TRBV4-3 to TRBJ1-2; D is perhaps TRBD1 (5 bases). Germline V gene lookup returns CDR1 LGHNA and CDR2 YSLEER. The ends were cut back, 1 base at V and 5 bases at J, with 14 bases in the middle. CDR3 length: 15 residues.